A single sample is the source of the 19 T cell receptor beta chains below, sequenced in a study of cytomegalovirus exposure and HLA in healthy donors. Amplification used 60 Vbeta primers and 13 Jbeta primers. Sequencing used immunoSEQ multiplex PCR; TCRdb keeps in-frame clones, though not all of them. The sample shows around 150,000 clones, about 87% of them seen only once. Sequencing used PBMCs. These receptors originate from a woman in her 30s in good health and CMV-seronegative.

This chain's CDR3 is CSAKGTGEAFF. CDR3 in DNA: TGCAGTGCTAAGGGGACAGGTGAAGCTTTCTTT. The chain carries TRBV20-1 and TRBJ1-1, with 8 nucleotides matching TRBD1. This CDR3 is built from 11 residues. Germline CDR1 and CDR2: DFQATT and SNEGSKA (reference sequence). V dropped 4 bases and J dropped 7; count of bases not matched to a gene: 2.

This clone was counted a few times. The chain couples TRBV5-5 to TRBJ1-1; D gene unclear. Per germline, CDR1 SGHKS and CDR2 YYEKEE (reference sequence). V lost 3 bases and J lost 1, with 10 bases in between. The length of the CDR3 is 14 residues. CDR3 amino acids: CASSYLSPNTEAFF. The CDR3 DNA is TGTGCCAGCAGCTACCTATCACCGAACACTGAAGCTTTCTTT.

This chain links TRBV11-2 with TRBJ2-3; no clear D gene. V lost 1 base, J lost 5 bases, and 7 bases lay in between. Per germline, CDR1 SGHAT and CDR2 FQNNGV. The CDR3 is made up of 13 amino acids. The CDR3 protein is CASSLVVVDTQYF. The CDR3 DNA sequence: TGTGCCAGCAGCTTAGTTGTAGTAGATACGCAGTATTTT.

The sample holds one count of this clone. The genes are TRBV28 and TRBJ2-7; 7 bases are shared with TRBD1. The CDR3 has 16 amino acids. Germline V CDR1 and CDR2: MDHEN, SYDVKM. After removal of 6 bases from V and 3 bases from J, the junction contained 14 bases not matched to a gene. For the CDR3, the DNA is TGTGCCAGCAGCACCAAGGTCGGACAGGACTTCTACGAGCAGTACTTC. Encoded protein: CASSTKVGQDFYEQYF.

The V gene is TRBV28, the J gene TRBJ2-7; D may be TRBD1 (6 bases). CDR1 MDHEN and CDR2 SYDVKM come from the germline V gene. Deletions cut 5 bases from V and 2 bases from J, with 13 bases between. This CDR3 has 14 amino acids. The CDR3 loop reads CASSLPDRPYEQYF. The CDR3 bases are TGTGCCAGCAGTCTCCCGGACAGACCCTACGAGCAGTACTTC.

This chain uses TRBV5-4 with TRBJ2-1; D call uncertain. The CDR3 consists of 12 residues. Per the germline V gene, CDR1 is SGHNT and CDR2 is YYREEE (reference sequence). Between the trimmed V and J ends, which lost 0 bases and 8 bases, there was a span of 6 bases. The CDR3 coding sequence is TGTGCCAGCAGCTTGGACAGCCATGAGCAGTTCTTC. It specifies CASSLDSHEQFF.

This clone appeared once. The gene calls are TRBV19 and TRBJ1-5, with TRBD1 as a possible D gene (5 bases). CDR1 is LNHDA and CDR2 is SQIVND in the germline V gene (reference sequence). Between the trimmed V and J ends, which lost 3 bases and 7 bases, there was a span of 13 bases. The CDR3 has 14 amino acids. The DNA for the CDR3 is TGTGCCAGTAGTATGGGGTCGCGGGGGCAGCCCCAGCATTTT. The encoded protein is CASSMGSRGQPQHF.

The chain employs TRBV4-1 and TRBJ2-6; D gene uncertain. Trimming pared 0 bases from V and 1 base from J, leaving 7 bases between. The germline gives CDR1 MGHRA, CDR2 YSYEKL. The CDR3 loop spans 16 amino acids. CDR3 sequence (DNA): TGCGCCAGCAGCCAAGACCTAGGTTCTGGGGCCAACGTCCTGACTTTC. Translation gives CASSQDLGSGANVLTF.

This chain joins TRBV4-1 and TRBJ2-7; 8 bases line up with TRBD1. The CDR3 covers 17 residues. V lost 0 bases, J lost 7 bases, and 14 bases stayed unmatched. Per germline, CDR1 MGHRA and CDR2 YSYEKL. The CDR3 loop is CASSQDGGRTGTQEQYF. The CDR3 DNA follows: TGCGCCAGCAGCCAAGATGGAGGGAGGACAGGGACCCAGGAGCAGTACTTC.

The chain has TRBV28 and TRBJ2-7; 12 bases agree with TRBD2. The V gene end was trimmed by 6 bases and the J gene end by 1 base; junction bases not matched to a gene: 4. The CDR3 loop spans 15 amino acids. Germline values: CDR1 MDHEN, CDR2 SYDVKM. The CDR3 reads CASSPGTSGSYEQYF. The CDR3 DNA reads TGTGCCAGCAGCCCCGGGACTAGCGGGTCCTACGAGCAGTACTTC.

The chain uses TRBV14 and TRBJ2-7; a possible D gene is TRBD1 (6 bases). V shed 4 bases and J shed 4 bases, with 14 bases lying between them. There are 14 residues in the CDR3. Germline-derived CDR1 and CDR2 are SGHDN and FVKESK. This CDR3 reads CASSPDRFLYEQYF. CDR3 bases: TGTGCCAGCAGCCCCGACAGGTTTCTATACGAGCAGTACTTC.

This clone was observed a handful of times. The chain couples TRBV28 to TRBJ2-7; perhaps TRBD2 as D (6 bases). V lost 3 bases, J lost 4 bases, and 16 bases lay in between. This CDR3 comprises 15 residues. The germline CDR1 and CDR2 sequences are MDHEN and SYDVKM. CDR3 amino acids: CASSFGGGAPYEQYF. The CDR3 DNA sequence: TGTGCCAGCAGTTTCGGTGGCGGGGCCCCATACGAGCAGTACTTC.

The chain has TRBV7-2 and TRBJ2-5; 8 bases match TRBD2. V shed 2 bases and J 5 bases; nucleotides not matched to a gene: 4. Germline lookup yields CDR1 SGHTA and CDR2 FQGNSA. The CDR3 length is 14 residues. The CDR3 sequence: CASSLRGGSETQYF. In DNA, the CDR3 is TGTGCCAGCAGCTTACGGGGGGGGTCGGAGACCCAGTACTTC.

V usage is TRBV4-1 and J usage is TRBJ2-4; no clear D. Looked up from germline, CDR1 is MGHRA and CDR2 is YSYEKL. Trimming took 0 bases from V and 0 from J, leaving 12 bases between them. This CDR3 contains 17 residues. CDR3 sequence: CASSQDLGLLAKNIQYF. The DNA of the CDR3 is TGCGCCAGCAGCCAAGATCTAGGTCTTTTAGCCAAAAACATTCAGTACTTC.

V is TRBV6-1 and J is TRBJ1-4; 8 nucleotides agree with TRBD1. The CDR3 consists of 15 residues. After removal of 1 base from V and 5 bases from J, the junction contained 3 bases not matched to a gene. CDR1 is MNHNS and CDR2 is SASEGT in the germline V gene. The CDR3 here is CASSEEDRANEKLFF. The CDR3 nucleotides read TGTGCCAGCAGTGAAGAGGACAGGGCGAATGAAAAACTGTTTTTT.

The rearrangement joins TRBV9 to TRBJ1-3; 8 positions match TRBD1. The CDR3 is 15 amino acids. Germline V gene sequence: CDR1 SGDLS, CDR2 YYNGEE. J lost 4 bases, V lost 3 bases, and 6 bases had no gene match. CDR3 amino acids: CASSARGLVGNTIYF. As DNA, the CDR3 is TGTGCCAGCAGCGCCAGGGGGCTTGTAGGAAACACCATATATTTT.

This chain links TRBV10-3 with TRBJ2-2; D gene uncertain. V was pared by 2 bases and J by 6 bases, with 10 bases between. Germline assignment: CDR1 ENHRY and CDR2 SYGVKD. The CDR3 length is 14 residues. The CDR3 region has the DNA TGTGCCATCAGTGAGCCCAGTTTCTCCGGGGAGCTGTTTTTT. Translating it yields CAISEPSFSGELFF.

About this clone: One end of the junction does not line up with germline, which may come from a read error. The gene calls are TRBV7-9 and TRBJ1-1, with D uncertain. CDR1 and CDR2 (germline): SEHNR, FQNEAQ (reference sequence). This CDR3 is 15 amino acids long. The CDR3 bases are TGTTCCAGCAGCTTAGCACGCATGGTGAGGACTGAAGCTTTCTTT. Amino acids: CSSSLARMVRTEAFF.

As to this clone: At one boundary the junction diverges from the germline segment, which might be a read error. The chain is built from TRBV27 and TRBJ2-7; 10 bases fit TRBD1. This CDR3 contains 16 residues. Germline V gives CDR1 MNHEY, CDR2 SMNVEV (reference sequence). As DNA, the CDR3 is TGTGCCAGCACTTTACGAGGGGACAGGGGAGACTACGAGCAGTACTTC. Translated: CASTLRGDRGDYEQYF.